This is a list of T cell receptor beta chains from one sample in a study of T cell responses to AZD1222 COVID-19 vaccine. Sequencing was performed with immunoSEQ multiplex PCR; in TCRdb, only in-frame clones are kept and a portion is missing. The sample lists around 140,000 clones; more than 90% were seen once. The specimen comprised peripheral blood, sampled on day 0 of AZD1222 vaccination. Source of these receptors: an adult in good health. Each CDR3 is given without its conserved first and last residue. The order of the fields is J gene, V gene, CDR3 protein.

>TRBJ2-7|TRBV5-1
ASSLGVGDPRGRV
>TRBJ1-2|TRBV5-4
ASSFDERDGYT
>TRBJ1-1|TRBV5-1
ASSLADLPNTEAF
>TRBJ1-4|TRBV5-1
ASRRGQSPTNEKLF
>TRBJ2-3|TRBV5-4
ASSLWTASTDTQY
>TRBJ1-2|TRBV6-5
ASSSLPSTGDGYT
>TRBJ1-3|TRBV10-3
AISGGNTIY
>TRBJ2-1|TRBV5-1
ASSPLQGHTYNEQF
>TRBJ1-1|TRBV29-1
STELGGSAEAF
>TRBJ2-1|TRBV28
ASRSRYTGDEQF